This TCR beta chain was sequenced during a study of identical twins. Everyone who donated was a healthy Caucasian. In TCRdb, the 5' RACE reads were re-called with MiXCR into one record per CDR3 protein. Of approximately 630,000 distinct CDR3 sequences detected, less than 9% appear once; the ten largest clones hold 1.5% to 2%. This clonotype was seen at least ten times. Its cognate antigen is unknown. Trimming took 0 bases from V and 4 from J, leaving 13 bases between them. The CDR3 contains 16 residues. Germline CDR1 and CDR2: MGHRA and YSYEKL. General study points: The models systematically underestimated how much out-of-frame TCR alpha was shared in monozygotic twins. Excess twin sharing in beta out-of-frame sequences was weaker.

In addition, the sample was reused for a study of yellow fever vaccine responses in identical twins.

The sequencing sample was made of PBMCs. The chain couples TRBV4-1 to TRBJ1-5; D remains unclear. The clonotype comes from a young woman in good health. The CDR3 reads CASSQDRGLSNQPQHF. For the CDR3, the DNA is TGCGCCAGCAGCCAAGATCGCGGGCTTTCGAATCAGCCCCAGCATTTT.